This TCR beta chain was sequenced in a study of T cells in Graves' hyperthyroidism and ophthalmopathy (dated by TCRdb to between 2018 and 2021). About the investigation overall: Peripheral blood samples were taken at the time of initial diagnosis, prior to any treatment. To identify TCR V-J signatures that set the groups apart, the researchers used a discovery cohort of 90 to 100 patients, made up of under 45 with Graves' ophthalmopathy and some 60 with stable Graves' hyperthyroidism. An independent validation cohort of about 19 hyperthyroidism patients and 17 patients who later progressed to ophthalmopathy tested prospective prediction of ophthalmopathy. The 75 to 100 discovery patients were divided at random into training and test sets in a 7:3 ratio. In about 6 Graves' hyperthyroidism patients, the study also compared T-cell repertoires from thyroid tissue with T-cell repertoires from blood. After sampling, hyperthyroidism patients received methimazole starting at 30 mg daily, and ophthalmopathy patients received high-dose intravenous methylprednisolone. The paper describes TCR Vbeta CDR3 sequencing of around 140 peripheral blood samples, made up of 43 ophthalmopathy patients, roughly 72 hyperthyroidism patients and 17 progressor patients.

In its sample, this clonotype was seen many times. What this receptor recognizes is not known. Per-base quality was not reported, and no clone a single base away is much larger than it. Stable Graves' hyperthyroidism was defined as no progression to ophthalmopathy during 18 months of follow-up. Hyperthyroidism patients were newly diagnosed, had a disease duration of under 2 months, and were aged 18 to 65 years. The study excluded patients with uncontrolled infections, other autoimmune diseases, pregnancy or lactation. Diagnoses were established on the basis of clinical symptoms, serum thyroxine and TRAb, thyroid ultrasound, and orbital computed tomography. Ficoll-Paque density gradient centrifugation was used to isolate PBMCs from about 9.4 ml of fresh peripheral blood. Total RNA was extracted with Trizol reagent, and quality was checked on an Agilent 2100 Bioanalyzer. Including cysteine and phenylalanine, the CDR3 has 14 amino acids. The DNA shown is the 42-base CDR3, in frame from base 1. Looking up the germline V gene yields CDR1 MNHEY and CDR2 SVGAGI. Trimming costs V 0 bases and J 3 bases, and their ends lie 6 bases apart.

What the study reported, not specific to this receptor: No statistical method was used to set the sample size in advance, and investigators knew the group allocation. Most expanded thyroid clonotypes (frequency above 0.001) were also found in blood, which suggests that blood repertoires may mirror thyroid immune responses. In validation, the model predicted progression to ophthalmopathy with roughly 70% sensitivity and approximately 78% specificity, a median of roughly seven months before onset. In cross-validation, a model built on a 13 V-J signature told ophthalmopathy apart from stable hyperthyroidism with 87.88% sensitivity and around 81% specificity, and in testing the same model reached 80%/75%.

Amplification of TCR beta CDR3 regions was carried out from RNA transcripts. For the first round of RT-PCR on the TCR CDR3, the HTBI primer set was used together with the Qiagen OneStep RT-PCR kit. The libraries were constructed in a second round of multiplex PCR and then size-selected and purified. Libraries were sequenced paired-end with 100 bp reads on an Illumina HiSeq2000. The study's own analysis went as follows. Raw data were processed with SOAPnuke, discarding reads with adapters, uncalled bases, mean Phred below 15, or no exact constant-primer or identifier match. High-quality paired reads were merged with COPE v1.2.5, and unique nucleotide sequences were defined as clonotypes. MiTCR v1.1 was used to align clonotypes to the IMGT TRBV, TRBD and TRBJ reference segments. Analysis was restricted to V-J combinations with a frequency above 0.0001, which covered roughly 99% of repertoires. A TCS score was defined as the ratio between F50 (clonal expansion) and ExV (chaos), using BLOSUM62-based TCRdist between CDR3 peptides within each V-J. Welch's t-statistics and random forest reduced just over 500 V-J features to 13, which were used in a naive Bayes classifier (R e1071). TCRdb cleaned the public reads at Q25 with fastp, built clones with MiXCR and kept in-frame beta chains. All rows with the same CDR3 protein become a single entry with the most common DNA and genes. The V and J calls here are based on TCRdb, not the publication. A total of about 180,000 distinct CDR3 sequences appear in this sample, about 17% of them only once. The top ten constitute around 29% of the sample.

The clonotype comes from a woman in her fifties or sixties with Graves' hyperthyroidism. The sequenced sample was blood. Recombination connected TRBV6-5 to TRBJ2-1, and perhaps TRBD2 as D gene, on 6 matching bases. The CDR3 has the sequence CASSYSEGYNEQFF. Here is the DNA: TGTGCCAGCAGTTACTCGGAGGGCTACAATGAGCAGTTCTTC.